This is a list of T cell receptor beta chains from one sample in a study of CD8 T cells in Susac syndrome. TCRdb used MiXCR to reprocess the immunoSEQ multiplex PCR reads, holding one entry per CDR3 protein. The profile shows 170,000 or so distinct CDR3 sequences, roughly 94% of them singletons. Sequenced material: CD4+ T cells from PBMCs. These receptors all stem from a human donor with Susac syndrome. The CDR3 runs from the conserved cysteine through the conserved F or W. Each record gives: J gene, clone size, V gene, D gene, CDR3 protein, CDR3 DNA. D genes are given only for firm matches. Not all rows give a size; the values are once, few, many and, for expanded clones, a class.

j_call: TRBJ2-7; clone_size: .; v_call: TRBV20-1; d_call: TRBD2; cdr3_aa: CSARDPSGGTYEQYF; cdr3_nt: TGCAGTGCTAGAGACCCTAGCGGGGGGACCTACGAGCAGTACTTC
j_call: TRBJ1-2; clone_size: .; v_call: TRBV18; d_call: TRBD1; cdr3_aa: CASSPAGQGGDGYTF; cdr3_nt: TGTGCCAGCTCACCAGCGGGACAGGGAGGGGATGGCTACACCTTC
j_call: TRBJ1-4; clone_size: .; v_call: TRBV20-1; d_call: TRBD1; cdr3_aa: CSAPDRGLSEKLFF; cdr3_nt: TGCAGTGCTCCCGACAGGGGGCTTAGTGAAAAACTGTTTTTT
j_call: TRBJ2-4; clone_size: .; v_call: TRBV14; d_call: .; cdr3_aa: CASSQVGSAKNIQYF; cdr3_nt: TGTGCCAGCAGCCAGGTCGGGAGCGCCAAAAACATTCAGTACTTC
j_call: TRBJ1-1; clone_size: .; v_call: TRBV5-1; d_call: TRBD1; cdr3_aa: CASSLESDREAFF; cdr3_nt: TGCGCCAGCAGCTTGGAATCGGACAGGGAAGCTTTCTTT
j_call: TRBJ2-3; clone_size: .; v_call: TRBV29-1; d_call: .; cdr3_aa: CSVAGQYTDTQYF; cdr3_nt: TGCAGCGTTGCAGGACAGTACACAGATACGCAGTATTTT
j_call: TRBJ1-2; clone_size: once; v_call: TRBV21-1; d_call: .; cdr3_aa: CASSALDRGPRLYGYTF; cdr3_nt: TGTGCCAGCAGCGCTTTGGACAGGGGGCCTCGGCTATATGGCTACACCTTC
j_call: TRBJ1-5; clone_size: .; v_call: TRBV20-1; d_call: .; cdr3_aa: CSAIGVSNQPQHF; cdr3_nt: TGCAGTGCTATTGGGGTGAGCAATCAGCCCCAGCATTTT
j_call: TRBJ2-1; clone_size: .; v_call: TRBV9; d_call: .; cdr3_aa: CASSVVPAGEQFF; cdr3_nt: TGTGCCAGCAGCGTAGTACCTGCTGGTGAGCAGTTCTTC
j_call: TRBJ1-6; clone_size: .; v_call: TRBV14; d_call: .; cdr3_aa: CASSPRGGRVTPLHF; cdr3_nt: TGTGCCAGCAGCCCCCGGGGGGGTCGGGTGACACCCCTCCACTTT
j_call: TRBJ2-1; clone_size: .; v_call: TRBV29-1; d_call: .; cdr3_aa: CSVAVPSSYNEQFF; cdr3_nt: TGCAGCGTCGCGGTCCCAAGCTCCTACAATGAGCAGTTCTTC
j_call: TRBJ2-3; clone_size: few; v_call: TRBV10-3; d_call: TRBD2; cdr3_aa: CAISEGLAGSTDTQYF; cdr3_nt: TGTGCCATCAGTGAGGGACTAGCGGGGAGCACAGATACGCAGTATTTT
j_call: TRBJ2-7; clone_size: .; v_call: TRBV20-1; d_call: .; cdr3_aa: CSARATGPHEQYF; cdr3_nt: TGCAGTGCTAGAGCTACGGGGCCCCACGAGCAGTACTTC
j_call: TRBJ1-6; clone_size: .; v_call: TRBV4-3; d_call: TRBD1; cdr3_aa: CASSQDRGYSPLHF; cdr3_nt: TGCGCCAGCAGCCAGGACAGGGGATATTCACCCCTCCACTTT
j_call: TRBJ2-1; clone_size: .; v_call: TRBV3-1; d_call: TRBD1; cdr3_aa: CASSKGQGGNNEQFF; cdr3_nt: TGTGCCAGCAGCAAAGGACAGGGTGGCAACAATGAGCAGTTCTTC
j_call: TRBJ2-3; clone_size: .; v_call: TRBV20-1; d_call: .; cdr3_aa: CSAVQGGGTDTQYF; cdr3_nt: TGCAGTGCCGTACAGGGAGGGGGCACAGATACGCAGTATTTT
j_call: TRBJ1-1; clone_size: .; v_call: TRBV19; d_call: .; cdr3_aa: CASTSGINTEAFF; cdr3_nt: TGTGCCAGTACCTCCGGGATCAACACTGAAGCTTTCTTT
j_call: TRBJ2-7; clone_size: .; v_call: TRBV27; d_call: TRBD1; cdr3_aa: CASSPGDRTLEQYF; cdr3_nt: TGTGCCAGCAGTCCCGGGGACAGGACTCTCGAGCAGTACTTC
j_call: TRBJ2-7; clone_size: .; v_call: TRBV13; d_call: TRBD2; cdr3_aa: CASSSLGGLAGYEQYF; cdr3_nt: TGTGCCAGCAGCTCCCTTGGGGGACTAGCGGGATACGAGCAGTACTTC
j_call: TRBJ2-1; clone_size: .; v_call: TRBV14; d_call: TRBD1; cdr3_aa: CASSQLTGAHNEQFF; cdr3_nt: TGTGCCAGCAGCCAACTGACAGGGGCACACAATGAGCAGTTCTTC
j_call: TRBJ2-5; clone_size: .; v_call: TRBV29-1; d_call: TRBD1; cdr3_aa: CSVFRDRGTETQYF; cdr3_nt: TGCAGCGTCTTCCGGGACAGGGGGACAGAGACCCAGTACTTC
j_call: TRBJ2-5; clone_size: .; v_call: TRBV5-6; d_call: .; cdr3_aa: CASSPSEEETQYF; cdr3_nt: TGTGCCAGCAGCCCCTCGGAGGAAGAGACCCAGTACTTC
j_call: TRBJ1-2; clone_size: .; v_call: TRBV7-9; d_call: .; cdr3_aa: CASTPTGSRGYTF; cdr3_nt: TGTGCCAGCACCCCGACGGGATCTCGGGGCTACACCTTC